Listed below are T cell receptor beta chains from one sample, sequenced in a study of shared clonotypes between healthy human individuals. TCRdb keeps only in-frame clones here, not all; method: immunoSEQ multiplex PCR. The table includes about 2.4 million clones, approximately 93% detected once. Source material: naive CD4+ T cells from PBMCs. These receptors were taken from a man younger than 35 in good health. Some clones in this sample may be carry-over from other donors' samples. CDR3s include the opening cysteine and the closing phenylalanine or tryptophan.

CDR3 protein	J gene	V gene
CATMRLAGGIDEQFF	TRBJ2-1	TRBV27
CASSKLAGVYEQYF	TRBJ2-7	TRBV7-2
CASSFGQGGVQGYEQYF	TRBJ2-7	TRBV2
CASSKDRAHQPQHF	TRBJ1-5	TRBV28
CASRPLAKNIQYF	TRBJ2-4	TRBV6-5
CASIRGDSGRPRYEQYF	TRBJ2-7	TRBV28
CASGGRGDSGANVLTF	TRBJ2-6	TRBV7-9
CASSTDSTGELFF	TRBJ2-2	TRBV5-4
CSVRTTGRVSYEQYF	.	TRBV29-1
CASSQGGNEQFF	TRBJ2-1	TRBV28
CASSDPSGRSTDTQYF	TRBJ2-3	TRBV6-1
CASSIQGENTEAFF	TRBJ1-1	TRBV2
CAISVGYEQYF	TRBJ2-7	TRBV10-3
CASSLSGGSYEQYF	TRBJ2-7	TRBV7-3
CASSPIPGQGASTEAFF	TRBJ1-1	TRBV7-9
CSARDQYGYTF	TRBJ1-2	TRBV20-1
CASSQRRLGWVTGELFF	TRBJ2-2	TRBV11-3
CATSEPGGSEQYF	TRBJ2-7	TRBV15
CASSTTGRAFF	TRBJ1-1	TRBV4-1
CASSQVVAGAYEQYF	TRBJ2-7	TRBV4-3
CAIGSGSGYYEQYF	TRBJ2-7	TRBV10-3
CASSFGMNTEAFF	TRBJ1-1	TRBV5-4
CASSWDGRRDIQYF	TRBJ2-4	TRBV28
CASTPQSAGTNTEAFF	TRBJ1-1	TRBV2
CASSAAGLTDTQYF	TRBJ2-3	TRBV7-2
CASSMGARETQYF	TRBJ2-5	TRBV7-6
CASSLGGLSEQYF	TRBJ2-7	TRBV7-2
CASSLDRAQETQYF	TRBJ2-5	TRBV7-8
CASSLRSGRRFNEQFF	TRBJ2-1	TRBV5-6
CASSPGQGASGANVLTF	TRBJ2-6	TRBV18
CASRDSGSLYEQYF	TRBJ2-7	TRBV7-3
CASSLKPRTGFFLSDTQYF	TRBJ2-3	TRBV7-3
CATSRGTGANEQYF	TRBJ2-7	TRBV6-6
CASSLNAGGLYGYTF	TRBJ1-2	TRBV5-4
CASSVSRGLWETQYF	TRBJ2-5	TRBV6-1
CASSSSGRASDTQYF	TRBJ2-3	TRBV28
CASSTGLAGANTGELFF	TRBJ2-2	TRBV5-1
CASSPSPETQYF	TRBJ2-5	TRBV18
CAISSGGEYEQYF	TRBJ2-7	TRBV10-3
CASSVEVGPYEQYF	TRBJ2-7	TRBV9
CASSQGSTTDTQYF	TRBJ2-3	TRBV4-1
CASSSGFHSYNEQFF	TRBJ2-1	TRBV27
CASSPVRGRDTQYF	TRBJ2-3	TRBV28
CASSAGTVISNQPQHF	TRBJ1-5	TRBV7-8
CASTGRPGGVRFAGELFF	TRBJ2-2	TRBV28
CASSEVGLVADTQYF	TRBJ2-3	TRBV2
CASILGEQETQYF	TRBJ2-5	TRBV6-1
CASSLTPGQGANGYTF	TRBJ1-2	TRBV28
CASTLTSSHEQYF	TRBJ2-7	TRBV7-2
CASRTPSNYGYTF	TRBJ1-2	TRBV6-6
CASRGLVEQYF	TRBJ2-7	TRBV2
CASSLLPRSTEAFF	TRBJ1-1	TRBV28
CASSYSSRDTEAFF	TRBJ1-1	TRBV6-6
CASSWETGAGNTIYF	TRBJ1-3	TRBV5-1
CASISVSDSAFF	TRBJ1-1	TRBV27